These 24 T cell receptor beta chains originate from one sample sequenced in a study of OX40 agonist ivuxolimab in advanced cancers. The library was prepared using the immunoSEQ multiplex PCR assay. Drawn from immuneACCESS, this table holds only the in-frame rearrangements with V and J called that TCRdb kept. Clones are partly lost; checked studies trace under half to an unresolved V gene and leave the rest unexplained. For this sample there are 90,000 to 120,000 clones; less than 95% appear just once. The ten most abundant clones make up approximately 0.31% of the sample. This sample comprised CD4+ or CD8+ T cells sorted from blood, obtained in a trial of the OX40 agonist ivuxolimab. The receptors originated from an adult with an advanced solid tumor such as melanoma, head and neck, liver or kidney cancer.

V is TRBV18 and J is TRBJ2-2; TRBD2 aligns across 11 bases. V lost 2 bases, J lost 5 bases, and 7 bases stayed unmatched. This CDR3 is 17 amino acids long. Germline values: CDR1 KGHSH, CDR2 LQKENI. The CDR3 bases are TGTGCCAGCTCACCAAGGGAGCTAGCGGGAGGAACCGGGGAGCTGTTTTTT. As protein: CASSPRELAGGTGELFF.

This clone appeared a few times. In the same sample, other DNA sequences code for this CDR3. The CDR3: CASSLGNEQFF. CDR3 nucleotide sequence: TGTGCCAGCAGCTTAGGGAATGAGCAGTTCTTC. The chain recombines TRBV7-2 with TRBJ2-1; D is unclear. The CDR3 extends over 11 amino acids. Germline V gene data show CDR1 as SGHTA and CDR2 as FQGNSA. Between the trimmed V and J ends, which lost 1 base and 7 bases, there was a span of 2 bases.

The gene calls are TRBV11-2 and TRBJ2-3, with TRBD2 matching 9 bases. The CDR3 extends over 16 amino acids. CDR1 is SGHAT, CDR2 FQNNGV, per germline. V lost 3 bases and J lost 2; bases outside the gene matches: 6. The CDR3 loop is CASSFRASGNTDTQYF. The CDR3 DNA reads TGTGCCAGCAGCTTTCGGGCTAGCGGGAACACAGATACGCAGTATTTT.

This clone was seen a single time. The V gene is TRBV7-9, the J gene TRBJ2-2; TRBD1 matches 7 bases. This CDR3 contains 16 residues. The germline gives CDR1 SEHNR, CDR2 FQNEAQ (reference sequence). V lost 5 bases, J lost 7 bases, and 13 bases stayed unmatched. The CDR3 loop reads CASSPRGRSTSGELFF. For the CDR3, the DNA is TGTGCCAGCAGCCCAAGGGGGCGAAGTACGAGCGGGGAGCTGTTTTTT.

This chain connects TRBV13 to TRBJ2-1, with 9 bases identical to TRBD2. The junction had 14 bases not matched to a gene; V was cut back by 2 bases and J by 0 bases. The CDR3 consists of 20 residues. Germline V CDR1 and CDR2: PRHDT, FYEKMQ (reference sequence). CDR3 amino acids: CASSLLYLAGESSSYNEQFF. In DNA form, the CDR3 reads TGTGCCAGCAGCTTACTGTACTTAGCGGGAGAGTCGAGCTCCTACAATGAGCAGTTCTTC.

V is TRBV19 and J is TRBJ1-4, with D unclear. Trimming removed 4 bases from V and 11 bases from J, with 11 bases in between. Per the germline V gene, CDR1 is LNHDA and CDR2 is SQIVND (reference sequence). The length of the CDR3 is 12 residues. The CDR3 DNA is TGTGCCAGTAGTACCGGAACTGTGAAACTGTTTTTT. Protein sequence: CASSTGTVKLFF.

The V call is TRBV27, the J call TRBJ2-7, with a tentative D call TRBD2 (6 bases). The V end lost 1 base, the J end lost 2 bases, and 21 bases lay between the germline ends. The CDR3 loop spans 18 amino acids. Germline CDR1 is MNHEY and CDR2 is SMNVEV (reference sequence). CDR3 in DNA: TGTGCCAGCAGTTTATTAGCGCACATGGGGAAGCGGGCCTACGAGCAGTACTTC. This sequence encodes CASSLLAHMGKRAYEQYF.

Details on this clone: Distinct nucleotide sequences in the sample also encode this CDR3. The CDR3 region has the DNA TGTGCCACCAGCAGAGACATAGAGACCCAGTACTTC. It translates to CATSRDIETQYF. This chain joins TRBV15 and TRBJ2-5; the D is unclear. CDR1 is LNHNV, CDR2 YYDKDF, per germline (reference sequence). Trimming removed 0 bases at V and 4 bases at J, with 3 bases between. CDR3 length equals 12 residues.

In the case of this clone: Other DNA sequences in this sample translate to the same CDR3. This chain joins TRBV7-9 and TRBJ1-5; D unresolved. Germline CDR1 and CDR2: SEHNR and FQNEAQ (reference sequence). The V gene lost 2 bases and the J gene lost 1 base, with 3 bases spanning the gap. This CDR3 region has 13 residues. CDR3 sequence: CASSLTSNQPQHF. DNA for the CDR3: TGTGCCAGCAGCTTAACAAGCAATCAGCCCCAGCATTTT.

This chain connects TRBV7-2 to TRBJ2-5; D possibly corresponds to TRBD1 (6 bases). V was shortened by 4 bases and J by 5 bases, with 11 bases between the two germline ends. This CDR3 is built from 13 residues. Germline CDR1 is SGHTA and CDR2 is FQGNSA. The CDR3 region is CASSSQGRETQYF. CDR3 sequence (DNA): TGTGCCAGCAGCTCACAGGGAAGGGAGACCCAGTACTTC.

The rearrangement links TRBV7-9 to TRBJ2-1; tentatively, D is TRBD1 or TRBD2 (5 bases each). The ends were cut back, 4 bases at V and 6 bases at J, with 10 bases in the middle. The CDR3 has 13 amino acids. Germline V gene data show CDR1 as SEHNR and CDR2 as FQNEAQ (reference sequence). The CDR3 loop is CASSYHGGNEQFF. CDR3 in DNA: TGTGCCAGCAGCTACCATGGGGGCAATGAGCAGTTCTTC.

This clone occurred once. This sequence joins TRBV29-1 and TRBJ2-2; 7 bases fit TRBD2. V was clipped by 3 bases and J by 8 bases; unmatched bases: 12. Germline V gene sequence: CDR1 SQVTM, CDR2 ANQGSEA. The CDR3 has 15 amino acids. CDR3 DNA: TGCAGCGTTGACACCCCTAGCGGAGGGGTGGGGGAGCTGTTTTTT. It yields the protein CSVDTPSGGVGELFF.

The rearrangement links TRBV5-4 to TRBJ2-2; D uncertain. V gave up 5 bases and J gave up 0 bases, with 11 bases separating them. This CDR3 is 15 amino acids long. Germline CDR1 reads SGHNT; CDR2 reads YYREEE (reference sequence). In DNA, the CDR3 is TGTGCCAGCAGAAATAAAGCTGCGAACACCGGGGAGCTGTTTTTT. Translating it yields CASRNKAANTGELFF.

The chain has TRBV7-9 and TRBJ1-4, with TRBD1 as a possible D gene (6 bases). CDR3 length: 15 amino acids. The V end lost 4 bases, the J end lost 2 bases, and 11 bases lay between the germline ends. From germline, CDR1 is SEHNR and CDR2 FQNEAQ (reference sequence). The CDR3 sequence is CASSSLRGTNEKLFF. The CDR3 DNA is TGTGCCAGCAGCTCCCTGAGGGGGACTAATGAAAAACTGTTTTTT.

The V gene is TRBV28, the J gene TRBJ1-2; 8 bases agree with TRBD1. Germline V gene lookup returns CDR1 MDHEN and CDR2 SYDVKM. V shed 7 bases and J 7 bases; nucleotides not matched to a gene: 8. This CDR3 has 13 residues. This CDR3 is CASTSTGGFGYTF. CDR3 nucleotides: TGTGCCAGCACCTCAACAGGGGGTTTTGGCTACACCTTC.

V is TRBV28 and J is TRBJ1-2; D might be TRBD1 (6 bases). The CDR3 has 11 amino acids. Trimming took off 4 bases at V and 10 bases at J, with 10 bases between the two ends. Looked up from germline, CDR1 is MDHEN and CDR2 is SYDVKM. The CDR3 nucleotides read TGTGCCAGCAGTTGGGGGCGGGTCTACACCTTC. It encodes CASSWGRVYTF.

The chain joins TRBV7-3 to TRBJ2-1; 7 bases agree with TRBD1. Germline-derived CDR1 and CDR2 are SGHTA and FQGTGA. This CDR3 has 16 amino acids. The V and J ends lost 5 bases and 4 bases, in that order; junction bases with no gene match: 11. The CDR3 nucleotides are TGTGCCAGCAGCCAATCCCCCGGGACAGTATACAATGAGCAGTTCTTC. This codes for CASSQSPGTVYNEQFF.

CDR3 residues: CASSLITGGEQYF. The CDR3 DNA reads TGTGCCAGCAGCTTAATCACAGGGGGCGAGCAGTACTTC. The rearrangement uses TRBV11-2 and TRBJ2-7, with 8 bases that match TRBD1. CDR3 length equals 13 residues. The V gene end was trimmed by 2 bases and the J gene end by 6 bases; junction bases not matched to a gene: 3. Per the germline V gene, CDR1 is SGHAT and CDR2 is FQNNGV. Supplemented by reference TRBV11-2 and TRBJ2-7, the full variable domain reads EAGVAQSPRYKIIEKRQSVAFWCNPISGHATLYWYQQILGQGPKLLIQFQNNGVVDDSQLPKDRFSAERLKGVDSTLKIQPAKLEDSAVYLCASSLITGGEQYFGPGTRLTVT.

This sequence joins TRBV2 and TRBJ1-3; D is uncertain. The CDR3 covers 17 residues. The germline V gene has CDR1 SNHLY and CDR2 FYNNEI. V was shortened by 1 base and J by 8 bases, with 21 bases between the two germline ends. The CDR3 DNA follows: TGTGCCAGCAGTGAAGTGGAGAGCGCAGGCCGGCCGTACACCATATATTTT. It translates to CASSEVESAGRPYTIYF.

Only one count was recorded for this clone. The gene calls are TRBV6-1 and TRBJ2-5, with D perhaps assigned TRBD1 or TRBD2 (6 bases each). Trimming took 6 bases from V and 5 from J, leaving 13 bases between them. The CDR3 runs to 13 residues. The germline V gene has CDR1 MNHNS and CDR2 SASEGT. The CDR3 is CASREGVEETQYF. CDR3 DNA: TGTGCCAGCAGGGAGGGGGTTGAGGAGACCCAGTACTTC.

The CDR3 coding sequence is TGTGCCAGCAGTTTCGTCCCTGGGACCGCAGGAAACACCATATATTTT. Translating gives CASSFVPGTAGNTIYF. The rearrangement joins TRBV28 to TRBJ1-3; perhaps TRBD1 as D (5 bases). CDR1 is MDHEN and CDR2 is SYDVKM in the germline V gene. The CDR3 is made up of 16 amino acids. V was cut by 3 bases and J by 4 bases, with 16 bases left in between.

The chain employs TRBV6-5 and TRBJ1-2; D might be TRBD1 (6 bases). Deletions cut 9 bases from V and 6 bases from J, with 14 bases between. The germline V gene has CDR1 MNHEY and CDR2 SVGAGI. The CDR3 totals 12 residues. As DNA, the CDR3 is TGTGCCAGTCGGAGGGGGGCGAATGGCTACACCTTC. This translates into CASRRGANGYTF.

The chain links TRBV4-1 to TRBJ2-7; D is unclear. CDR1 and CDR2 (germline): MGHRA, YSYEKL. With 0 bases removed from V and 3 bases from J, the gap between germline ends came to 12 bases. The CDR3 spans 15 residues. In DNA form, the CDR3 reads TGCGCCAGCAGCCAAGATTATAAGGTAAACTACGAGCAGTACTTC. It codes for CASSQDYKVNYEQYF.

In DNA form, the CDR3 reads TGTGCCAGCAGCTCGGGACAGGGGACAGATACGCAGTATTTT. Encoded protein: CASSSGQGTDTQYF. The chain recombines TRBV7-9 with TRBJ2-3; TRBD1 matches 10 bases. Germline CDR1 is SEHNR and CDR2 is FQNEAQ (reference sequence). V was pared by 4 bases and J by 3 bases, with 1 base of the junction left unmatched. CDR3 length equals 14 residues.